This T cell receptor (beta chain) was profiled in a study of blood T cells in healthy people across ages. Study observations and caveats: Naive and antigen-experienced cells were not separated, limiting conclusive comparison.

Only a few counts were recorded for this clonotype. Its antigen is unidentified. With a J-beta primer mix and a sample-barcoded 5' primer, a second PCR ran about 7 to 11 cycles. A 12-random-nucleotide template-switch adaptor tagged each cDNA molecule. In TCRdb, the 5' RACE reads were re-called with MiXCR into one record per CDR3 protein. The data contain under 850,000 distinct CDR3 sequences, about 37% of them seen just once; the ten biggest clones take up approximately 13%. The sequenced material came from blood. The TCR comes from a man aged 18 to 30 in good health.

The CDR3 protein is CSASQDYGYTF. CDR3 DNA: TGCAGTGCTTCCCAGGACTATGGCTACACCTTC. The J gene is TRBJ1-2, the V gene TRBV20-1; D gene unclear. CDR1 is DFQATT, CDR2 SNEGSKA, per germline (reference sequence). Trimming took 5 bases from V and 3 from J, leaving 7 bases between them. This CDR3 is built from 11 residues.